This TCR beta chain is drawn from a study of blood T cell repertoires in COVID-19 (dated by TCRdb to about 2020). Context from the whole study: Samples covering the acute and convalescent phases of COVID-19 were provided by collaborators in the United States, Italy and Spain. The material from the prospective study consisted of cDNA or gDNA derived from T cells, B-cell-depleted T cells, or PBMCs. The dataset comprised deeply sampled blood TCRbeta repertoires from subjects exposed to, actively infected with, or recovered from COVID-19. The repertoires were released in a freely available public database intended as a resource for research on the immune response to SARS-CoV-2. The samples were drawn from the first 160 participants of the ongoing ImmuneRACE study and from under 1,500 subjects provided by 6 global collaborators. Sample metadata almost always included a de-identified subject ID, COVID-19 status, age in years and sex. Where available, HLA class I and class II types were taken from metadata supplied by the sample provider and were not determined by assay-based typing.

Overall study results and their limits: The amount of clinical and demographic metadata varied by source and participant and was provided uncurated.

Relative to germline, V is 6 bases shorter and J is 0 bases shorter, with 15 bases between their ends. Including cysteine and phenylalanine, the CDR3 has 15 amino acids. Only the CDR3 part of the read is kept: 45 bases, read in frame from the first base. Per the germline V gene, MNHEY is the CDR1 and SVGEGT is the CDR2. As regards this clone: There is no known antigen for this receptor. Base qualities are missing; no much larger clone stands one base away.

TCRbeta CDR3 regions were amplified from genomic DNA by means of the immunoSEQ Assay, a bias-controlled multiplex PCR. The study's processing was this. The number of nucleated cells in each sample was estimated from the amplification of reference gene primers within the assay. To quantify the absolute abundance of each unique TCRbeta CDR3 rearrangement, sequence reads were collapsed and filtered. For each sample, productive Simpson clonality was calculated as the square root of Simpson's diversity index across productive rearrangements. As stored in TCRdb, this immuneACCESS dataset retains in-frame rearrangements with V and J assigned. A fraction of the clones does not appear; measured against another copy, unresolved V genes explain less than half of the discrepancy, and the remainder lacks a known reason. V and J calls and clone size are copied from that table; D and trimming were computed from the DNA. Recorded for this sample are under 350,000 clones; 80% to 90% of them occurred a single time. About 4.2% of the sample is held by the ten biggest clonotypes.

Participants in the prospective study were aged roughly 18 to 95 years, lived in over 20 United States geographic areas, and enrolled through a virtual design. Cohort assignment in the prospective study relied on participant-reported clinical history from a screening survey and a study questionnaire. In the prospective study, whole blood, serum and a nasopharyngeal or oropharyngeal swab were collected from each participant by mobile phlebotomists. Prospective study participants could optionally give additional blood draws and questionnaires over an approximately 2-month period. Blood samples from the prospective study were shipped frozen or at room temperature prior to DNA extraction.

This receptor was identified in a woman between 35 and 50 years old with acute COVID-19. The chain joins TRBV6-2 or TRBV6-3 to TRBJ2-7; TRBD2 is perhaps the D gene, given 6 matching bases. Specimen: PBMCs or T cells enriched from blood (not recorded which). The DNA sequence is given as TGTGCCAGCAGCGCCGCGGCGGGGATCTCCTACGAGCAGTACTTC. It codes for CASSAAAGISYEQYF.